A selection of T cell receptor beta chains follows, all from one sample in a study of OX40 agonist ivuxolimab in advanced cancers. The repertoire was sequenced with immunoSEQ multiplex PCR; TCRdb's copy has only in-frame clones and lacks some. Among more than 95,000 clones listed, around 92% were seen once. Specimen: CD4+ or CD8+ T cells sorted from blood, collected in a trial of the OX40 agonist ivuxolimab. These receptors came from an adult with an advanced solid tumor such as melanoma, head and neck, liver or kidney cancer. CDR3s include the opening cysteine and the closing phenylalanine or tryptophan.

J gene,V gene,CDR3 protein
TRBJ1-1,TRBV5-1,CASSLGLTEAFF
TRBJ2-7,TRBV7-2,CASSRSTGALYEQYF
TRBJ2-2,TRBV4-2,CASSQPLAGELFF
TRBJ2-7,TRBV5-1,CASSLLEGLEQYF
TRBJ2-1,TRBV19,CASTRQVQQYNEQFF
TRBJ2-3,TRBV30,CAWSVRPYTDTQYF
TRBJ1-6,TRBV7-3,CASSLGLESPLHF
TRBJ1-4,TRBV27,CASSPLKLFF
TRBJ2-5,TRBV7-3,CASSLGGQGETQYF
TRBJ1-2,TRBV6-6,CASSYDTLYGYTF
TRBJ2-7,TRBV9,CASSVDPDNYEQYF
TRBJ1-4,TRBV18,CASSPPAEKLFF
TRBJ2-1,TRBV18,CASSPPIAGSAEQFF
TRBJ2-7,TRBV2,CASSVLNEQYF
TRBJ2-1,TRBV5-1,CASSLRGTGDNEQFF
TRBJ1-1,TRBV6-5,CASKGVGTEAFF